The clone carrying this T cell receptor beta chain was recorded only once. This specimen belongs to a study of blood T cell repertoires in COVID-19. Study background: Sites in the United States, Italy and Spain provided acute and convalescent COVID-19 samples.

Germline V lookup: CDR1 MNHNY, CDR2 SVGAGI (reference sequence). With 5 bases clipped from V and 4 bases from J, the junction kept 8 bases outside the gene matches. The CDR3 spans 15 residues. Study processing details: Reference gene primer amplification gave estimated nucleated cell counts. The data were produced by immunoSEQ multiplex PCR, yet TCRdb's version contains in-frame clones alone and is incomplete. The V and J calls and clone size were taken over from that table, and D and trimming were inferred from the DNA. The sample lists almost 200,000 clones; about 85% were seen once. The receptor comes from a man aged 60-69 years with COVID-19, enrolled during active disease. The sample taken for sequencing was peripheral blood. The chain is built from TRBV6-6 and TRBJ2-1; TRBD2 aligns across 7 bases. CDR3 protein: CASSTQLAPYNEQFF. CDR3 sequence (DNA): TGTGCCAGCAGTACCCAACTAGCGCCATACAATGAGCAGTTCTTC.